The 5 T cell receptor beta chains below were found in one sample sequenced in a study of control samples from healthy donors and cancer patients. Data came from immunoSEQ multiplex PCR; TCRdb stores just in-frame clones and leaves some out. The sample has some 130,000 clones; approximately 94% are singletons. Sample: blood. These receptors all come from a man aged 30 to 39 in good health.

This sequence joins TRBV2 and TRBJ2-3; D is unclear. CDR3 length: 13 residues. V was pared by 6 bases and J by 4 bases, with 11 bases between. Germline CDR1 reads SNHLY; CDR2 reads FYNNEI. The CDR3 protein is CASSANGPDTQYF. The CDR3, as DNA: TGTGCCAGCAGCGCCAACGGGCCAGATACGCAGTATTTT.

This sequence joins TRBV5-6 and TRBJ1-3, with D tentatively TRBD1 (6 bases). V lost 3 bases to trimming and J lost 2 bases, with 21 bases between them. The length of the CDR3 is 18 residues. Per the germline V gene, CDR1 is SGHDT and CDR2 is YYEEEE. CDR3 sequence reads: CASSSTYYREGAGNTIYF. The CDR3 DNA sequence: TGTGCCAGCAGCTCCACCTACTACAGGGAAGGAGCTGGAAACACCATATATTTT.

The chain links TRBV9 to TRBJ2-5; 7 positions agree with TRBD1. Germline assignment: CDR1 SGDLS and CDR2 YYNGEE. The CDR3 is 13 residues long. J gave up 6 bases and V 3 bases, and 5 bases lay outside the gene matches. The CDR3 is CASSDRGGKTQYF. CDR3 in DNA: TGTGCCAGCAGCGACAGAGGGGGCAAGACCCAGTACTTC.

The gene calls are TRBV30 and TRBJ1-3; 7 bases map to TRBD1. Germline CDR1 is GTSNPN and CDR2 is SVGIG (reference sequence). The CDR3 is 14 amino acids. J lost 7 bases, V lost 3 bases, and 9 bases had no gene match. DNA for the CDR3: TGTGCCTGGAGACACAGGGGAGCGTCGAACACCATATATTTT. Protein sequence: CAWRHRGASNTIYF.

CDR3 amino acids: CASSSPLAGIYNEQFF. The CDR3, as DNA: TGTGCCAGCAGCTCCCCGCTGGCGGGTATATACAATGAGCAGTTCTTC. The chain is built from TRBV11-2 and TRBJ2-1; TRBD2 might be the D (5 bases). This CDR3 comprises 16 residues. The V end was cut by 4 bases, the J end by 4 bases, with 17 bases between. The V gene's germline CDR1 is SGHAT and CDR2 FQNNGV. Combining the CDR3 with reference TRBV11-2 and TRBJ2-1 gives the whole variable domain EAGVAQSPRYKIIEKRQSVAFWCNPISGHATLYWYQQILGQGPKLLIQFQNNGVVDDSQLPKDRFSAERLKGVDSTLKIQPAKLEDSAVYLCASSSPLAGIYNEQFFGPGTRLTVL.